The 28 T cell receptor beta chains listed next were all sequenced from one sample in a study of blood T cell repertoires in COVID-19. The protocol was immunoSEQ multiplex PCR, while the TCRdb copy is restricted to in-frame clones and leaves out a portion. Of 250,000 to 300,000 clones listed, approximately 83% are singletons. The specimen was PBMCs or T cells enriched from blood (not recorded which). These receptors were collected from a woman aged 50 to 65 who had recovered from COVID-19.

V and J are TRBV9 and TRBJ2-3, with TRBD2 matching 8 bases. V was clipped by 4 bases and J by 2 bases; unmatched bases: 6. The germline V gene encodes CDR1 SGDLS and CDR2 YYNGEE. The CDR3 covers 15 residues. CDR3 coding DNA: TGTGCCAGCAGCAAAACTAGCGGATTCACAGATACGCAGTATTTT. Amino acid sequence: CASSKTSGFTDTQYF.

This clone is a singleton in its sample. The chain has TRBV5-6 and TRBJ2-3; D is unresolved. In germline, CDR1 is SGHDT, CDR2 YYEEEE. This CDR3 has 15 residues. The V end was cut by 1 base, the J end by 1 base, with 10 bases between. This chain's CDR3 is CASSLTTDGTDTQYF. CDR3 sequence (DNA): TGTGCCAGCAGCTTGACCACAGACGGCACAGATACGCAGTATTTT.

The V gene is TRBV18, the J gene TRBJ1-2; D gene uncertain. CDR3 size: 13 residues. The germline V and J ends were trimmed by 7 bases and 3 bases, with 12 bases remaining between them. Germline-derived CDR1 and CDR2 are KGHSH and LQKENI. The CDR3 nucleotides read TGTGCCAGCTACTCTGGGGAGGACTATGGCTACACCTTC. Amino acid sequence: CASYSGEDYGYTF.

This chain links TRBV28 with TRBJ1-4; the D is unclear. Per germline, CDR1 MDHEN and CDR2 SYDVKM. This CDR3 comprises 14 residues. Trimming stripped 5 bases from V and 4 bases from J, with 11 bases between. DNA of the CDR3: TGTGCCAGCAGTCCGGCGGGGTATAATGAAAAACTGTTTTTT. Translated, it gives CASSPAGYNEKLFF.

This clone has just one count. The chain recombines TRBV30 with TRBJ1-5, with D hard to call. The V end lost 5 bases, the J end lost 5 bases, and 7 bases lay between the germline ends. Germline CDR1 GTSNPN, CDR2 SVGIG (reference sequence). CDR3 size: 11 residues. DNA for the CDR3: TGTGCCTGGGGTGAGCATCAGCCCCAGCATTTT. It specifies CAWGEHQPQHF.

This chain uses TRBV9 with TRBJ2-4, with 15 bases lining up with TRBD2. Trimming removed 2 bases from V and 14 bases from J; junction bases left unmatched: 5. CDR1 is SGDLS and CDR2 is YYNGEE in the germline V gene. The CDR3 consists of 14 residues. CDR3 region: CASSVGLAGGPEYF. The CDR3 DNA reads TGTGCCAGCAGCGTCGGACTAGCGGGAGGGCCGGAGTACTTC.

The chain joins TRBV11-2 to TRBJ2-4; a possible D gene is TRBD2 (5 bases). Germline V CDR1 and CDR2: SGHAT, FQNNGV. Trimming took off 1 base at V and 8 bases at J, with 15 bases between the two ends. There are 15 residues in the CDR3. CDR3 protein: CASSLGRLAGDIQYF. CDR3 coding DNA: TGTGCCAGCAGCTTAGGTAGGCTAGCTGGTGACATTCAGTACTTC.

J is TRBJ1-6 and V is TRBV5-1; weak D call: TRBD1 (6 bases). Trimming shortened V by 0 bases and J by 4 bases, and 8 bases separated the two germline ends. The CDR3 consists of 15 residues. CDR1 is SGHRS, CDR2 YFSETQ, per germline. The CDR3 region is CASSLEGQYNSPLHF. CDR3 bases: TGCGCCAGCAGCTTGGAGGGACAATATAATTCACCCCTCCACTTT. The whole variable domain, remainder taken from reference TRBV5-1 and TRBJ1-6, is KAGVTQTPRYLIKTRGQQVTLSCSPISGHRSVSWYQQTPGQGLQFLFEYFSETQRNKGNFPGRFSGRQFSNSRSEMNVSTLELGDSALYLCASSLEGQYNSPLHFGNGTRLTVT.

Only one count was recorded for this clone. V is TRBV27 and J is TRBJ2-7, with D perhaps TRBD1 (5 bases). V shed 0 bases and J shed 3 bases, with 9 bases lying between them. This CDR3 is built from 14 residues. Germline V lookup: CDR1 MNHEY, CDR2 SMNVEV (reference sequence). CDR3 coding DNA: TGTGCCAGCAGTTTATCAGGGGAACGCTACGAGCAGTACTTC. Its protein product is CASSLSGERYEQYF.

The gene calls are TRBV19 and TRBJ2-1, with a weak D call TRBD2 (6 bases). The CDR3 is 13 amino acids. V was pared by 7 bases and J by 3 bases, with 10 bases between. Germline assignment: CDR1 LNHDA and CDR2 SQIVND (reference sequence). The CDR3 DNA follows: TGTGCCAGTACCATTAGCGGCTACAATGAGCAGTTCTTC. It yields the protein CASTISGYNEQFF.

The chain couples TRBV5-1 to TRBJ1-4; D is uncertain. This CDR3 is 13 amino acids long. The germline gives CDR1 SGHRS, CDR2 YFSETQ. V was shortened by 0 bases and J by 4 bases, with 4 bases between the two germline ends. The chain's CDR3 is CASSLDYNEKLFF. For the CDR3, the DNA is TGCGCCAGCAGCTTGGACTATAATGAAAAACTGTTTTTT. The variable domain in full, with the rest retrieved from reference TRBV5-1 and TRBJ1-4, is KAGVTQTPRYLIKTRGQQVTLSCSPISGHRSVSWYQQTPGQGLQFLFEYFSETQRNKGNFPGRFSGRQFSNSRSEMNVSTLELGDSALYLCASSLDYNEKLFFGSGTQLSVL.

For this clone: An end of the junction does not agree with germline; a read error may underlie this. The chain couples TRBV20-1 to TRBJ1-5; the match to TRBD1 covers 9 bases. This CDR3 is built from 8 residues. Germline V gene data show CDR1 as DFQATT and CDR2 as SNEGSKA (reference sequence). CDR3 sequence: CSARDREF. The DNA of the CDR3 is TGCAGTGCCCGGGACAGGGAATTT.

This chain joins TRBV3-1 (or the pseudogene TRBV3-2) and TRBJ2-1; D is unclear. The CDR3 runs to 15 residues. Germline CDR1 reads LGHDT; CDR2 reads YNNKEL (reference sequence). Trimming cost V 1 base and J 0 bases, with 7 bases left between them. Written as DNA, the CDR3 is TGTGCCAGCAGCCAAGTTCTGAGCTCCTACAATGAGCAGTTCTTC. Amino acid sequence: CASSQVLSSYNEQFF.

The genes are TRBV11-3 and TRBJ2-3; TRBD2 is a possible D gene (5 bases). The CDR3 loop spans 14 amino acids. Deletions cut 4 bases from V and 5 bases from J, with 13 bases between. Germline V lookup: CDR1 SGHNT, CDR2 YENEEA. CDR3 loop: CASSSGVYRDTQYF. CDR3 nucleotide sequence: TGTGCCAGCAGCTCCGGGGTCTACCGAGATACGCAGTATTTT.

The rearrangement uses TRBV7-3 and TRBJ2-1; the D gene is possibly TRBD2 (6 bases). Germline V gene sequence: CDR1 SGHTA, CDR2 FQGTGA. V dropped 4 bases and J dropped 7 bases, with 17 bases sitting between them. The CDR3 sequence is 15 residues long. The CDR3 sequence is CASSSQAGPWNEQFF. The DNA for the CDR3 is TGTGCCAGCAGCTCGCAAGCGGGTCCCTGGAATGAGCAGTTCTTC.

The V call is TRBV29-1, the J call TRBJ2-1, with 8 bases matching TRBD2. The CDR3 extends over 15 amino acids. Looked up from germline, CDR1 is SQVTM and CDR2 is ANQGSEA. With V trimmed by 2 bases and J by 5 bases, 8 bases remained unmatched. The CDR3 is CSVEIGGRNNNEQFF. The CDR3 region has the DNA TGCAGCGTTGAAATCGGCGGGAGGAACAACAATGAGCAGTTCTTC.

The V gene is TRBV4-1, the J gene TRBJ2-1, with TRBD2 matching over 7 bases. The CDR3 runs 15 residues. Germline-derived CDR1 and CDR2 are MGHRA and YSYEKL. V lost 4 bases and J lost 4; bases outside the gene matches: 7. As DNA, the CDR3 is TGCGCCAGCAGCCCCCGGGACTACTCTTACAATGAGCAGTTCTTC. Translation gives CASSPRDYSYNEQFF.

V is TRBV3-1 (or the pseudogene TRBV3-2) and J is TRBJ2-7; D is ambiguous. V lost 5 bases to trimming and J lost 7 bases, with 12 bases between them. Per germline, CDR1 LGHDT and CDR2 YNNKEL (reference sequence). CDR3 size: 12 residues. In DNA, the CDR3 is TGTGCCAGCAGCTTTCGGGTTCGGGAGCAGTACTTC. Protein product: CASSFRVREQYF.

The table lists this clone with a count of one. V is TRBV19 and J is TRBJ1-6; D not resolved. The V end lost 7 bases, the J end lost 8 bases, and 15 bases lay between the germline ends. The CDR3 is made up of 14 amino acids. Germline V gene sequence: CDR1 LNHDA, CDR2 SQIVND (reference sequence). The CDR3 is CASKIGGIYSPLHF. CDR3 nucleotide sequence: TGTGCCAGTAAAATCGGCGGCATCTATTCACCCCTCCACTTT.

The CDR3 DNA is TGTGCCACCAGCAGAGATGGGCTCGACACCATATATTTT. It yields the protein CATSRDGLDTIYF. This rearrangement joins TRBV15 to TRBJ1-3, with D unresolved. The CDR3 extends over 13 amino acids. The germline V and J ends were trimmed by 0 bases and 8 bases, with 8 bases remaining between them. Germline loops: CDR1 LNHNV, CDR2 YYDKDF (reference sequence).

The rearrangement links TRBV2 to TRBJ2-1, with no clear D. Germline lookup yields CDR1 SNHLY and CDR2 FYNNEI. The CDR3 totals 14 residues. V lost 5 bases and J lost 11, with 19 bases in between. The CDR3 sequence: CASSTLGTESKQFF. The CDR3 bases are TGTGCCAGCAGTACGCTGGGTACAGAGTCCAAGCAGTTCTTC.

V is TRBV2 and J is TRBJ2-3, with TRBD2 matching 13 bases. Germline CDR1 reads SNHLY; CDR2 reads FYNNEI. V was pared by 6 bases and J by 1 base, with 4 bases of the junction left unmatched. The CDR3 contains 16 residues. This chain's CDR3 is CASRGTSGTGTDTQYF. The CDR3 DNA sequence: TGTGCCAGCAGAGGGACTAGCGGGACCGGCACAGATACGCAGTATTTT.

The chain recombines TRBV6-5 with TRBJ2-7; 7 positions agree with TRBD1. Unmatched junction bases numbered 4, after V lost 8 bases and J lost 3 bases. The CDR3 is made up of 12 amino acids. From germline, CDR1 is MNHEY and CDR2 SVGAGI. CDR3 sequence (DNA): TGTGCCAGCGACAGGGACGGCTACGAGCAGTACTTC. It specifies CASDRDGYEQYF.

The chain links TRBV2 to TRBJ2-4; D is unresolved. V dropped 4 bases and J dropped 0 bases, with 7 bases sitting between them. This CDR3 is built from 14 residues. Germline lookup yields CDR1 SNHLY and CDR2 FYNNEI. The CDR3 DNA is TGTGCCAGCAGTGCGGGTCTAGCCAAAAACATTCAGTACTTC. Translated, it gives CASSAGLAKNIQYF.

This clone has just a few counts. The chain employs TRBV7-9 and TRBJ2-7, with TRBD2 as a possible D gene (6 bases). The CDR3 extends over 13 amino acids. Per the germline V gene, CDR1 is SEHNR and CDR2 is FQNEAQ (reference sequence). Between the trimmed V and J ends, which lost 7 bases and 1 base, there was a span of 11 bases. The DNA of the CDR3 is TGTGCCAGCACCCAGGGACTTTCCTACGAGCAGTACTTC. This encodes CASTQGLSYEQYF. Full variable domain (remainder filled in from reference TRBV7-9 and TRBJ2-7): DTGVSQNPRHKITKRGQNVTFRCDPISEHNRLYWYRQTLGQGPEFLTYFQNEAQLEKSRLLSDRFSAERPKGSFSTLEIQRTEQGDSAMYLCASTQGLSYEQYFGPGTRLTVT.

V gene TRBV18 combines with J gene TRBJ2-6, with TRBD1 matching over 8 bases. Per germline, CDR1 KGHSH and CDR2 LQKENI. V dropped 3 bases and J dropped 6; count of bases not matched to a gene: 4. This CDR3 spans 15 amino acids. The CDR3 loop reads CASSPGQGEANVLTF. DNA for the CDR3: TGTGCCAGCTCACCCGGACAGGGAGAGGCCAACGTCCTGACTTTC.

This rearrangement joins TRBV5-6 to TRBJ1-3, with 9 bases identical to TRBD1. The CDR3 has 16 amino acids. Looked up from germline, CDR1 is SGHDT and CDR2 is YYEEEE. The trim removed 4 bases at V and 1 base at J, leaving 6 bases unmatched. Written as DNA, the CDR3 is TGTGCCAGCAGCCGTCTCGGGACAGGGTCTGGAAACACCATATATTTT. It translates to CASSRLGTGSGNTIYF.

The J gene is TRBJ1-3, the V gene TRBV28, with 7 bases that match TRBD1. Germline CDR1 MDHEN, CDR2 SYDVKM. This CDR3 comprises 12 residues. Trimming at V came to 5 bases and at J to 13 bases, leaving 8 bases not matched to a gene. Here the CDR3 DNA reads TGTGCCAGCAGTCCAACCGGGACAGAGATATATTTT. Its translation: CASSPTGTEIYF.